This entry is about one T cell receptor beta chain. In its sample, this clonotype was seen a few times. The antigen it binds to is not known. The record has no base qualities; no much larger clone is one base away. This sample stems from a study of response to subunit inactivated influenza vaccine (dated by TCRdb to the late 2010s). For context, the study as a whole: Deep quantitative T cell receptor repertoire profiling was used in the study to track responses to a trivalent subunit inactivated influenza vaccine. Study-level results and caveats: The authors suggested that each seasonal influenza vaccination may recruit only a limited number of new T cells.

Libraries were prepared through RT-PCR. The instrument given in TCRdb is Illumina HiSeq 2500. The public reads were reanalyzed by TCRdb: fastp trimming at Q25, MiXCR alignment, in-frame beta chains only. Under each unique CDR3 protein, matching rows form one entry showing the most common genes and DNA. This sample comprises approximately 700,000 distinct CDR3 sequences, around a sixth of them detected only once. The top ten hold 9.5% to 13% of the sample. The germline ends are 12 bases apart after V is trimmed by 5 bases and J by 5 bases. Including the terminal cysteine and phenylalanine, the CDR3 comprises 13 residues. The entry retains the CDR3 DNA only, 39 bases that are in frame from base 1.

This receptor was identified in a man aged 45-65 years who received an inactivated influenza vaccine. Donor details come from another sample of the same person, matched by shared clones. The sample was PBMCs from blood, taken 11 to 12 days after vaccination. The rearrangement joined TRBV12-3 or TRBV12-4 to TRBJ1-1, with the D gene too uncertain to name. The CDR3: CASSISRGTEAFF. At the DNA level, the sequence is TGTGCCAGCAGTATCTCCCGCGGGACTGAAGCTTTCTTT.